This passage covers 14 T cell receptor beta chains from one sample sequenced in a study of control samples from healthy donors and cancer patients. Only in-frame clones appear in the TCRdb table, and some are missing; sequencing was by immunoSEQ multiplex PCR. The table has approximately 100,000 clones, roughly four fifths seen once. Sequences were obtained from blood. Every receptor here comes from a man aged 55 to 70 in good health.

This clone was seen a handful of times. The rearrangement joins TRBV24-1 to TRBJ2-5; D is unclear. The CDR3 is 13 residues long. CDR1 and CDR2 (germline): KGHDR, SFDVKD. The V gene lost 5 bases and the J gene lost 2 bases, with 8 bases spanning the gap. CDR3 amino acids: CATSGPSQETQYF. In nucleotides, the CDR3 is TGTGCCACCAGTGGCCCTTCGCAAGAGACCCAGTACTTC.

This chain's CDR3 is CAWRVGRADTQYF. The DNA for the CDR3 is TGTGCCTGGAGGGTGGGCCGCGCAGATACGCAGTATTTT. The chain carries TRBV30 and TRBJ2-3; D uncertain. This CDR3 is 13 amino acids long. Germline values: CDR1 GTSNPN, CDR2 SVGIG (reference sequence). Between the trimmed V and J ends, which lost 3 bases and 4 bases, there was a span of 11 bases.

This clone showed up just a few times. The rearrangement joins TRBV6-5 to TRBJ2-2, with 7 bases identical to TRBD1. The CDR3 is 13 amino acids. From germline, CDR1 is MNHEY and CDR2 SVGAGI. V was pared by 5 bases and J by 6 bases, with 3 bases of the junction left unmatched. DNA for the CDR3: TGTGCCAGCAGTCGACAGGGTTCCGGGGAGCTGTTTTTT. Amino acid sequence: CASSRQGSGELFF.

V and J are TRBV24-1 and TRBJ2-1; D uncertain. This CDR3 has 11 residues. Trimming removed 5 bases from V and 2 bases from J, with 0 bases in between. Germline V gene lookup returns CDR1 KGHDR and CDR2 SFDVKD. The CDR3 coding sequence is TGTGCCACCAGTGCCTACAATGAGCAGTTCTTC. As protein: CATSAYNEQFF.

The chain employs TRBV11-2 and TRBJ2-2; D tentatively reads TRBD1 or TRBD2 (5 bases each). The CDR3 has 15 residues. Germline CDR1 reads SGHAT; CDR2 reads FQNNGV. Trimming shortened V by 1 base and J by 7 bases, and 13 bases separated the two germline ends. CDR3 in DNA: TGTGCCAGCAGCTTAGCGGGGCTAAACGTCGGGGAGCTGTTTTTT. Translating gives CASSLAGLNVGELFF.

In its sample, this clone was seen once. This chain uses TRBV7-9 with TRBJ1-2, with D possibly TRBD1 on 6 matching bases. Trimming stripped 5 bases from V and 4 bases from J, with 11 bases between. Germline V gene lookup returns CDR1 SEHNR and CDR2 FQNEAQ (reference sequence). There are 13 residues in the CDR3. The DNA of the CDR3 is TGTGCCAGCAGCCACACAGGGACCTATGGCTACACCTTC. It translates to CASSHTGTYGYTF.

V and J are TRBV18 and TRBJ2-5; D remains unclear. The length of the CDR3 is 15 residues. The V and J ends lost 5 bases and 5 bases respectively, with 18 bases between them. Germline V lookup: CDR1 KGHSH, CDR2 LQKENI. CDR3 bases: TGTGCCAGCTCAGCAGTCACTGGTGTCAAGGAGACCCAGTACTTC. Its translation is CASSAVTGVKETQYF.

The chain carries TRBV28 and TRBJ2-5, with D perhaps matching TRBD2 (6 bases). Germline CDR1 MDHEN, CDR2 SYDVKM. V was shortened by 6 bases and J by 9 bases, with 17 bases between the two germline ends. The CDR3 sequence is 13 residues long. Here the CDR3 reads CASSALAGSAQYF. The CDR3 DNA is TGTGCCAGCAGCGCGTTGGCGGGGAGCGCCCAGTACTTC.

The rearrangement uses TRBV6-5 and TRBJ2-3; D perhaps matches TRBD2 (6 bases). Trimming removed 6 bases at V and 0 bases at J, with 7 bases between. The CDR3 sequence is 13 residues long. CDR1 and CDR2 (germline): MNHEY, SVGAGI. In DNA, the CDR3 is TGTGCCAGCAGAGGGACTAGCACAGATACGCAGTATTTT. Translating it yields CASRGTSTDTQYF.

The rearrangement uses TRBV28 and TRBJ2-7; 9 bases match TRBD2. The CDR3 contains 14 residues. Trimming took 5 bases from V and 5 from J; bases not matched to a gene: 7. Germline V gene lookup returns CDR1 MDHEN and CDR2 SYDVKM. The CDR3 region is CASSTSSGTDEQYF. In DNA, the CDR3 is TGTGCCAGCAGTACCTCTAGCGGGACTGACGAGCAGTACTTC. Using reference TRBV28 and TRBJ2-7 for the parts outside the CDR3, the full variable domain is DVKVTQSSRYLVKRTGEKVFLECVQDMDHENMFWYRQDPGLGLRLIYFSYDVKMKEKGDIPEGYSVSREKKERFSLILESASTNQTSMYLCASSTSSGTDEQYFGPGTRLTVT.

On this clone: The identical CDR3 is also encoded by other nucleotide sequences in the sample. The chain links TRBV12-2 to TRBJ1-2; the DNA was not compared with TRBD1, the D call given in the table. TRBV12-2 is annotated as a pseudogene. CDR3 length equals 16 residues. CDR3 DNA: TGTGCAAGGCGCGCCAGGGGGACAGGGGGCAAAGGTGGCTACACCTTC. Encoded protein: CARRARGTGGKGGYTF.

The chain combines TRBV28 with TRBJ2-1, with 7 bases identical to TRBD2. V trimming: 7 bases; J trimming: 0 bases; junction bases outside the gene matches: 15. Germline assignment: CDR1 MDHEN and CDR2 SYDVKM. This CDR3 comprises 18 residues. CDR3 loop: CASTLNPAGTGSYNEQFF. The CDR3 DNA is TGTGCCAGCACCCTAAACCCAGCGGGGACCGGCTCCTACAATGAGCAGTTCTTC. Full variable domain (rest looked up from reference TRBV28 and TRBJ2-1): DVKVTQSSRYLVKRTGEKVFLECVQDMDHENMFWYRQDPGLGLRLIYFSYDVKMKEKGDIPEGYSVSREKKERFSLILESASTNQTSMYLCASTLNPAGTGSYNEQFFGPGTRLTVL.

The chain joins TRBV30 to TRBJ2-2; no clear D. Germline V lookup: CDR1 GTSNPN, CDR2 SVGIG (reference sequence). V was cut by 5 bases and J by 5 bases, with 15 bases left in between. This CDR3 has 14 residues. CDR3 nucleotide sequence: TGTGCCTGGGGTCGCGGTGGGTGGACCGGGGAGCTGTTTTTT. This codes for CAWGRGGWTGELFF.

J is TRBJ2-1 and V is TRBV5-1; 12 bases match TRBD2. V shed 3 bases, J shed 2 bases, and the junction held 0 bases outside the gene matches. The CDR3 runs 15 residues. Germline V gene sequence: CDR1 SGHRS, CDR2 YFSETQ. Here the CDR3 reads CASSSSGGAYNEQFF. For the CDR3, the DNA is TGCGCCAGCAGCTCTAGCGGGGGGGCCTACAATGAGCAGTTCTTC.